This T cell receptor beta chain is drawn from a study of shared clonotypes between healthy human individuals (TCRdb year 2020). The study in broad terms: A few men and two women, aged 18 to 49 years, made up the cohort. To increase sequencing depth and limit assay-specific biases, different laboratories used diverse techniques to prepare libraries and sequence TCR repertoires. For each donor, CD4 naive and CD4 memory were each given three plates, CD8 naive was given two plates, and CD8 memory was given one plate. Each donor's leukapheresis produced roughly between roughly 0.85 and 9 billion PBMCs. To estimate repertoire size and how much clonotypes are shared between individuals, the study performed deep sequencing of blood TCR repertoires from roughly five healthy adults.

General findings and caveats noted by the study authors: The small number of donors limited the genetic and exposure-history diversity represented. Even with the large sequencing depth, rarefaction of the sorted-subset datasets indicated that sequencing was incomplete. When a handful of donors were compared, the shared fraction of clonotypes was 5% to 6.5% for naive CD4, 3.5% to 4% for naive CD8, 2% to 2.5% for memory CD4, and 0.3% to 0.5% for memory CD8. Compared with non-shared clonotypes, the clonotypes found in all four sorted-subset donors had higher generation probabilities. Only blood was sampled, and tissue TCR repertoires likely differ from those in blood. Naive subsets generally had larger estimated clonotype richness than memory subsets did. Based on pairwise subsampling, the degree of clonotype sharing among donors was expected to be affected by sequencing depth.

There are 13 amino acids in the CDR3, from cysteine to phenylalanine inclusive. Solely the CDR3 DNA is kept, with 39 bases framed from the first base. V loses 6 bases, J loses 6 bases, and the germline ends lie 15 bases apart. TCR CDR3 regions were amplified from genomic DNA by multiplex PCR using the deep immunoSEQ assay. For each cell subset, the extracted genomic DNA was distributed evenly across all wells of several immunoSEQ 96-well plates, and each plate served as one replicate. For sorted subsets, around 0.2 ug of genomic DNA, equivalent to 25,000 to 35,000 T cell genomes, went into each replicate PCR. Purified libraries were quantified with a Qubit 3.0 fluorometer, sized on a Bioanalyzer 2100, and re-quantified with the KAPA Library Quantification kit. A separate single-read 150-cycle Illumina NextSeq 550 flow cell was used to sequence each immunoSEQ 96-well plate. In the source study's methods: The immunoSEQ output contained only junctional sequences without quality scores, so filtering could not match that applied to full-length reads. Sequences were annotated with PyIR, a Python wrapper for IgBLAST v1.9, using IMGT germline references to assign V/J genes and CDR3. Reads were removed for weak V/J assignments (E-value above 1e-6), missing CDR3, stop codons, out-of-frame junctions, or ambiguous translated residues. V3J clonotypes were defined as sequences sharing an identical inferred V gene, J gene, and CDR3 amino acid sequence. To compute the percentage overlap between repertoires, the number of shared unique clonotypes was divided by the size of the smaller repertoire. Richness of each repertoire was evaluated using RTK rarefaction, the Chao1 estimator, and Recon v2.1 estimates of unobserved clonotypes. OLGA was used to compute generation probabilities for all TCRbeta clonotypes that the gDNA method yielded from a handful of donors. TCRdb's version of the immuneACCESS table is confined to in-frame rearrangements and falls short of the full clone set. An unresolved V gene accounts for under half of the shortfall where checked; the remainder is of unknown origin. V and J calls and clone size are copied from that table; D and trimming were computed from the DNA. The sample table records approximately 2.5 million clones; around nine tenths of these occur just once. The ten largest make up around 0.15% of the sample.

The donors were healthy, HIV-negative adults who had no recently reported acute infections or vaccinations. Only Caucasian adults living in Nashville, Tennessee, USA were represented among the donors. CD4+ T cells were enriched through magnetic negative selection, after which naive cells were positively selected on CD45RA and the remaining negative fraction served as the memory subset. After blood collection by leukapheresis, PBMCs were isolated using Ficoll-Histopaque density gradient centrifugation and then cryopreserved in the vapor phase of liquid nitrogen. Purity and quantity of every magnetically sorted T cell population were checked by analytical flow cytometry. From each sorted fraction, genomic DNA was isolated and quantified by UV absorbance on a Nanodrop 2000c. Notes on this clone: The target of this receptor is not known. There are no base qualities to consult, and no much larger clone falls within one base.

This sequence originates from a man younger than 35 in good health. This chain joins TRBV5-3 to TRBJ1-1; the D gene is not confidently resolved. TRBV5-3 is recorded as an ORF, its role being uncertain. The sample was naive CD4+ T cells sorted from blood. The intended sense of this specimen's cell subset or site label: CD45RA+ positively selected. The DNA reads TGTGCCAGAATACAATGGCGGAAACCTGAAGCTTTCTTT. This sequence encodes CARIQWRKPEAFF.